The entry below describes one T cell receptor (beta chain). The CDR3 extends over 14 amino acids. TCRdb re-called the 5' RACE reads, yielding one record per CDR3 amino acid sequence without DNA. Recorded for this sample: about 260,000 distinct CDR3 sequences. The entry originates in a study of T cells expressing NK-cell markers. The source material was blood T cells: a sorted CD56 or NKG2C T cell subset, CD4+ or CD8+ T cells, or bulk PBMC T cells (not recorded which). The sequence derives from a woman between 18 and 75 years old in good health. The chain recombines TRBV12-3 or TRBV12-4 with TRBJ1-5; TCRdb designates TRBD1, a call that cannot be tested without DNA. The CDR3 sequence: CASRGAGMSQPQHF.